The 31 T cell receptor beta chains below were found in one sample sequenced in a study of vaccination and CD4 T cells after COVID-19. The study sequenced cultured CD4+ T cell DNA using the Oncomine TCR Beta short-read assay. In TCRdb, the PCR reads were re-called with MiXCR into one record per CDR3 protein. This table has roughly 6,800 distinct CDR3 sequences, under 55% appearing once. Treatment: roughly nine-day PBMC culture with coronavirus spike peptide pools or control peptides (ViraFEST assay). CD4+ T lymphocytes from the unexposed donor were collected before the COVID-19 pandemic (2011-2018). Their recognized antigens are unknown. Sequencing was carried out using CD4+ T cells from blood, cultured in vitro. Receptor source: a human donor in good health.

The chain combines TRBV19 with TRBJ1-2; TRBD1 matches 7 bases. V shed 5 bases and J 4 bases; nucleotides not matched to a gene: 10. This CDR3 contains 15 residues. The germline V gene has CDR1 LNHDA and CDR2 SQIVND (reference sequence). The DNA for the CDR3 is TGTGCCAGTAGTCTGGACAGCTCAGGGGGCTATGGCTACACCTTC. Its protein is CASSLDSSGGYGYTF. Supplemented by reference TRBV19 and TRBJ1-2, the full variable domain reads DGGITQSPKYLFRKEGQNVTLSCEQNLNHDAMYWYRQDPGQGLRLIYYSQIVNDFQKGDIAEGYSVSREKKESFPLTVTSAQKNPTAFYLCASSLDSSGGYGYTFGSGTRLTVV.

This clonotype occurred a few times. The CDR3 is CASSPLSGQPYGYTF. CDR3 DNA sequence: TGTGCCAGCAGCCCTCTTTCGGGACAGCCCTATGGCTACACCTTC. This rearrangement joins TRBV9 to TRBJ1-2; 7 bases are shared with TRBD1. The trim removed 4 bases at V and 4 bases at J, leaving 10 bases unmatched. The germline V gene has CDR1 SGDLS and CDR2 YYNGEE. CDR3 size: 15 residues. The whole variable domain, remainder taken from reference TRBV9 and TRBJ1-2, is DSGVTQTPKHLITATGQRVTLRCSPRSGDLSVYWYQQSLDQGLQFLIQYYNGEERAKGNILERFSAQQFPDLHSELNLSSLELGDSALYFCASSPLSGQPYGYTFGSGTRLTVV.

The V gene is TRBV24-1, the J gene TRBJ2-2, with unresolved D. Trimming took 3 bases from V and 4 from J, leaving 11 bases between them. The length of the CDR3 is 15 residues. Germline CDR1 is KGHDR and CDR2 is SFDVKD. The CDR3 loop is CATSDGRRTTGELFF. CDR3 DNA sequence: TGTGCCACCAGTGATGGCAGAAGGACCACCGGGGAGCTGTTTTTT.

The chain joins TRBV20-1 to TRBJ1-4; 8 nucleotides align to TRBD1. Per germline, CDR1 DFQATT and CDR2 SNEGSKA (reference sequence). J was trimmed by 5 bases and V by 3 bases; bases with no gene match: 8. This CDR3 region has 15 residues. The CDR3, as DNA: TGCAGTGCTAGTATCAGGGGGCGGGCAAATGAAAAACTGTTTTTT. It is translated as CSASIRGRANEKLFF.

CDR3 residues: CASSESQRLNNQPQHF. The CDR3 nucleotides read TGTGCCAGCAGTGAATCACAGAGACTCAACAATCAGCCCCAGCATTTT. The gene calls are TRBV6-1 and TRBJ1-5, with no clear D. V was trimmed by 2 bases and J by 3 bases, leaving 14 bases between them. The CDR3 covers 16 residues. Germline CDR1 MNHNS, CDR2 SASEGT.

This clonotype was observed a few times. This chain links TRBV19 with TRBJ1-1; 10 bases match TRBD1. Germline V CDR1 and CDR2: LNHDA, SQIVND (reference sequence). V trimming: 7 bases; J trimming: 7 bases; junction bases outside the gene matches: 9. This CDR3 comprises 14 residues. The DNA for the CDR3 is TGTGCCAGTAACTATCGACAGGGGGCAGGTGAAGCTTTCTTT. Translation: CASNYRQGAGEAFF.

The chain links TRBV6-1 to TRBJ2-1, with 9 positions matching TRBD1. Trimming took 5 bases from V and 6 from J; bases not matched to a gene: 5. Germline assignment: CDR1 MNHNS and CDR2 SASEGT. The CDR3 has 14 residues. As DNA, the CDR3 is TGTGCCAGCAGTCCAGGACAGGGGCTCAATGAGCAGTTCTTC. This codes for CASSPGQGLNEQFF.

The chain employs TRBV5-4 and TRBJ2-3; 8 nucleotides align to TRBD2. The CDR3 is made up of 17 amino acids. Germline V gives CDR1 SGHNT, CDR2 YYREEE (reference sequence). V dropped 0 bases and J dropped 4; count of bases not matched to a gene: 10. CDR3 bases: TGTGCCAGCAGCTTGGCCGGGGGGGTTAGTATCCCAGATACGCAGTATTTT. Its translation: CASSLAGGVSIPDTQYF.

This chain joins TRBV6-1 and TRBJ1-5, with 7 bases identical to TRBD1. CDR3 length: 17 residues. The junction had 7 bases not matched to a gene; V was cut back by 0 bases and J by 2 bases. CDR1 is MNHNS and CDR2 is SASEGT in the germline V gene. The CDR3 DNA is TGTGCCAGCAGTGAAGCGCAGGGGGTTTTTGGCAATCAGCCCCAGCATTTT. Translation gives CASSEAQGVFGNQPQHF.

The genes are TRBV4-2 and TRBJ2-2; D gene unclear. CDR3 size: 14 residues. Trimming cost V 1 base and J 5 bases, with 8 bases left between them. Germline loops: CDR1 LGHNA, CDR2 YNFKEQ. The CDR3 DNA follows: TGTGCCAGCAGCCAAGTGGTCCAGACCGGGGAGCTGTTTTTT. Its translation is CASSQVVQTGELFF.

This rearrangement joins TRBV7-8 to TRBJ2-3; no definite D call. This CDR3 region has 13 residues. Germline loops: CDR1 SGHVS, CDR2 FQNEAQ. V was pared by 1 base and J by 4 bases, with 6 bases between. CDR3 bases: TGTGCCAGCAGCTTAGAAATCGCAGATACGCAGTATTTT. Residues: CASSLEIADTQYF.

This clonotype was picked up one time. CDR3 in DNA: TGTGCCAGCAGCCCGGACGCAATGAACACTGAAGCTTTCTTT. Amino acid sequence: CASSPDAMNTEAFF. V and J are TRBV5-4 and TRBJ1-1; D ambiguous. Germline V gene lookup returns CDR1 SGHNT and CDR2 YYREEE (reference sequence). V shed 4 bases and J shed 0 bases, with 10 bases lying between them. This CDR3 spans 14 amino acids.

The chain employs TRBV11-2 and TRBJ2-5, with 10 positions matching TRBD2. The CDR3 spans 16 residues. V shed 1 base and J 1 base; nucleotides not matched to a gene: 3. CDR1 and CDR2 from the germline V gene are SGHAT and FQNNGV. Here the CDR3 DNA reads TGTGCCAGCAGCTTAGGGGTAGCGGGGGGCCAAGAGACCCAGTACTTC. It encodes CASSLGVAGGQETQYF.

This clonotype turned up a few times. J is TRBJ1-2 and V is TRBV20-1; no clear D. Per germline, CDR1 DFQATT and CDR2 SNEGSKA (reference sequence). The CDR3 runs to 12 residues. Trimming pared 3 bases from V and 6 bases from J, leaving 11 bases between. Written as DNA, the CDR3 is TGCAGTGCTAGCCCCCGGGCTGATGGCTACACCTTC. Protein sequence: CSASPRADGYTF.

This clonotype was counted between two and nine times. This chain links TRBV20-1 with TRBJ1-2; the D is unclear. This CDR3 is built from 13 residues. The germline CDR1 and CDR2 sequences are DFQATT and SNEGSKA (reference sequence). The V and J ends lost 3 bases and 7 bases respectively, with 15 bases between them. CDR3 protein: CSASPPEGGGYTF. Written as DNA, the CDR3 is TGCAGTGCTAGCCCTCCGGAAGGTGGTGGCTACACCTTC.

The CDR3 region has the DNA TGTGCCAGCAGCTTAGCGCCCCAGGGCGACTATGGCTACACCTTC. Protein sequence: CASSLAPQGDYGYTF. The V gene is TRBV7-2, the J gene TRBJ1-2, with D tentatively TRBD1 (5 bases). Trimming shortened V by 0 bases and J by 3 bases, and 11 bases separated the two germline ends. CDR3 length: 15 amino acids. CDR1 is SGHTA and CDR2 is FQGNSA in the germline V gene.

The genes are TRBV19 and TRBJ1-1, with TRBD1 as a possible D gene (5 bases). Germline V CDR1 and CDR2: LNHDA, SQIVND (reference sequence). The CDR3 runs 13 residues. The germline V and J ends were trimmed by 4 bases and 1 base, with 7 bases remaining between them. The DNA of the CDR3 is TGTGCCAGTAGTAGGGACCCGAACACTGAAGCTTTCTTT. It is translated as CASSRDPNTEAFF.

This clonotype showed up just a few times. The V gene is TRBV7-9, the J gene TRBJ1-1, with a possible D match to TRBD1 (6 bases). Trimming took off 1 base at V and 5 bases at J, with 11 bases between the two ends. The length of the CDR3 is 14 residues. The germline V gene has CDR1 SEHNR and CDR2 FQNEAQ (reference sequence). The CDR3 nucleotides read TGTGCCAGCAGCTTAGTGGGGGGCTCAACTGAAGCTTTCTTT. It translates to CASSLVGGSTEAFF.

The chain employs TRBV12-3 or TRBV12-4 and TRBJ1-5; D is uncertain. The CDR3 sequence is 13 residues long. V was pared by 3 bases and J by 6 bases, with 9 bases between. The chain's CDR3 is CASSFKGGQPQHF. The CDR3 DNA is TGTGCCAGCAGTTTTAAGGGCGGTCAGCCCCAGCATTTT.

The V and J genes are TRBV29-1 and TRBJ2-1, with 8 bases identical to TRBD1. The CDR3 extends over 12 amino acids. Germline assignment: CDR1 SQVTM and CDR2 ANQGSEA. With V trimmed by 8 bases and J by 8 bases, 8 bases remained unmatched. The CDR3 is CSHILQGDEQFF. The CDR3 DNA reads TGCAGCCATATCTTACAGGGGGATGAGCAGTTCTTC.

This CDR3 is CASSVENIVDSRYNGYTF. CDR3 coding DNA: TGTGCCAGCAGCGTAGAAAATATTGTTGACAGCCGATACAATGGCTACACCTTC. The chain joins TRBV9 to TRBJ1-2; D might be TRBD1 (5 bases). Looked up from germline, CDR1 is SGDLS and CDR2 is YYNGEE. The CDR3 length is 18 residues. V was clipped by 0 bases and J by 6 bases, with 24 bases between them.

The chain joins TRBV19 to TRBJ1-1; D uncertain. Per the germline V gene, CDR1 is LNHDA and CDR2 is SQIVND (reference sequence). CDR3 length: 13 residues. The ends were cut back, 5 bases at V and 4 bases at J, with 11 bases in the middle. The CDR3 coding sequence is TGTGCCAGTAGTGTCCAGAGAAGCACTGAAGCTTTCTTT. Translating it yields CASSVQRSTEAFF.

The genes are TRBV6-1 and TRBJ2-1, with 8 bases that match TRBD1. CDR1 and CDR2 from the germline V gene are MNHNS and SASEGT. After removal of 3 bases from V and 6 bases from J, the junction contained 13 bases not matched to a gene. The CDR3 runs 17 residues. The CDR3 loop is CASSDPLDREYFNEQFF. As DNA, the CDR3 is TGTGCCAGCAGTGATCCCCTGGACAGGGAGTACTTCAATGAGCAGTTCTTC.

This clonotype appeared once. The CDR3 is CAISDRGGAMTDTQYF. DNA for the CDR3: TGTGCCATCAGCGATCGCGGGGGGGCTATGACAGATACGCAGTATTTT. The rearrangement joins TRBV10-3 to TRBJ2-3; 9 nucleotides match TRBD2. The trim removed 6 bases at V and 3 bases at J, leaving 10 bases unmatched. The CDR3 contains 16 residues. Per germline, CDR1 ENHRY and CDR2 SYGVKD.

V is TRBV27 and J is TRBJ1-6, with D uncertain. V lost 6 bases to trimming and J lost 8 bases, with 11 bases between them. In germline, CDR1 is MNHEY, CDR2 SMNVEV (reference sequence). The CDR3 runs 13 residues. This CDR3 is CASSIREYSPLHF. CDR3 coding DNA: TGTGCCAGCAGCATTAGGGAATATTCACCCCTCCACTTT.

This clonotype was observed a few times. This chain joins TRBV6-5 and TRBJ2-2, with 7 bases fitting TRBD1. This CDR3 is built from 15 residues. V trimming: 2 bases; J trimming: 5 bases; junction bases outside the gene matches: 5. Germline values: CDR1 MNHEY, CDR2 SVGAGI. This chain's CDR3 is CASSYGTVGTGELFF. CDR3 sequence (DNA): TGTGCCAGCAGTTACGGGACAGTTGGGACCGGGGAGCTGTTTTTT.

This rearrangement joins TRBV5-8 to TRBJ1-3, with D uncertain. This CDR3 is 12 amino acids long. The V end was cut by 7 bases, the J end by 4 bases, with 9 bases between. Germline V CDR1 and CDR2: SGHTS, YDEGEE. This CDR3 reads CASPGPGNTIYF. As DNA, the CDR3 is TGTGCCAGCCCTGGGCCAGGAAACACCATATATTTT.

CDR3 DNA sequence: TGTGCCAGCAGCCTCGGGTCAACGGGGGCGGACCATACGCAGTATTTT. Amino acids: CASSLGSTGADHTQYF. This chain connects TRBV4-2 to TRBJ2-3; either TRBD1 or TRBD2 may fit D (6 bases each). CDR1 and CDR2 (germline): LGHNA, YNFKEQ. Deletions cut 4 bases from V and 7 bases from J, with 21 bases between. The CDR3 runs to 16 residues.

This clonotype turned up a few times. The chain recombines TRBV6-1 with TRBJ1-1, with 10 nucleotides matching TRBD1. The junction had 13 bases not matched to a gene; V was cut back by 8 bases and J by 1 base. Per germline, CDR1 MNHNS and CDR2 SASEGT. This CDR3 has 17 amino acids. The DNA of the CDR3 is TGTGCCAGCGAGGACCCAGGACAGGGGGGACAGAACACTGAAGCTTTCTTT. It specifies CASEDPGQGGQNTEAFF.

This clonotype was seen more than once but under ten times. The rearrangement joins TRBV6-4 to TRBJ1-1; unclear D gene. The CDR3 length is 13 residues. The germline V and J ends were trimmed by 4 bases and 0 bases, with 6 bases remaining between them. The germline CDR1 and CDR2 sequences are MRHNA and SNTAGT. CDR3 DNA sequence: TGTGCCAGCAGTGTAGGGATGAACACTGAAGCTTTCTTT. Protein product: CASSVGMNTEAFF.

This clonotype came up once. The genes are TRBV12-3 or TRBV12-4 and TRBJ2-3; TRBD1 matches at 10 bases. The V segment lost 6 bases and the J segment 0 bases; nucleotides outside the gene matches: 0. The CDR3 sequence is 14 residues long. This CDR3 reads CASRTGGSTDTQYF. The CDR3 bases are TGTGCCAGCAGGACAGGGGGCAGCACAGATACGCAGTATTTT.